This TCR beta chain is from a study of T cells after yellow fever vaccination. As for the study in general: With SMART-Seq v4 Ultra Low Input, the fractions containing low cell numbers were prepared.

V lost 3 bases to trimming and J lost 3 bases, with 18 bases between them. CDR3 length: 16 amino acids. At least ten counts were recorded for this clonotype. From the 5' RACE reads, TCRdb called clonotypes with MiXCR, one entry per CDR3 protein. The sample includes roughly 240,000 distinct CDR3 sequences, less than 7.5% of them seen just once. The sample consisted of CD4+ T cells sorted from PBMCs, taken on the day of the yellow fever booster vaccination. The gene calls are TRBV12-3 or TRBV12-4 and TRBJ2-7; tentatively, D is TRBD1 or TRBD2 (6 bases each). This receptor was taken from a young man who received the YFV17D yellow fever vaccine. The CDR3 sequence is CASSFYSRGRFYEQYF. In DNA, the CDR3 is TGTGCCAGCAGTTTTTACTCCCGGGGGCGCTTCTACGAGCAGTACTTC.